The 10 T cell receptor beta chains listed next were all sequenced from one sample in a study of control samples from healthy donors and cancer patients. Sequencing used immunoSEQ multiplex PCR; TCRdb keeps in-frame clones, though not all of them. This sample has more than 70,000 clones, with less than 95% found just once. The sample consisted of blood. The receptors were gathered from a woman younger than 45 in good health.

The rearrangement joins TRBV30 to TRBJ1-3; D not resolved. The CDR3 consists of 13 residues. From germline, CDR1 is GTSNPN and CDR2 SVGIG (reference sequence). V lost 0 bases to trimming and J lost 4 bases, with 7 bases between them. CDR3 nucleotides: TGTGCCTGGAGTGTAGTGGGGGGAAACACCATATATTTT. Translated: CAWSVVGGNTIYF.

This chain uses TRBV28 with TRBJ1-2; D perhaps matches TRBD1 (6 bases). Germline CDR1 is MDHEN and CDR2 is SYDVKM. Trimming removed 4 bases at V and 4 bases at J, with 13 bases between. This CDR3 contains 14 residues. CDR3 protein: CASSYRDFGYGYTF. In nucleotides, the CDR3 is TGTGCCAGCAGTTACAGGGACTTCGGCTATGGCTACACCTTC.

The CDR3 here is CSDTEAFF. In nucleotides, the CDR3 is TGCAGCGACACTGAAGCTTTCTTT. The rearrangement links TRBV29-1 to TRBJ1-1; D ambiguous. The germline CDR1 and CDR2 sequences are SQVTM and ANQGSEA. The CDR3 totals 8 residues. Trimming took 7 bases from V and 3 from J, leaving 0 bases between them.

This CDR3 reads CATRDEQHNEKLFF. The CDR3 bases are TGTGCCACGAGGGATGAGCAGCACAATGAAAAACTGTTTTTT. This sequence joins TRBV15 and TRBJ1-4; D is unclear. In germline, CDR1 is LNHNV, CDR2 YYDKDF (reference sequence). V lost 9 bases to trimming and J lost 5 bases, with 16 bases between them. This CDR3 region has 14 residues.

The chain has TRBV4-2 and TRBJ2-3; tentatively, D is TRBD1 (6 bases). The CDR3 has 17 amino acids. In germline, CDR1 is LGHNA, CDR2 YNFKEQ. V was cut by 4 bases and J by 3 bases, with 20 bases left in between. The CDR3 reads CASSPGIGGSRTDTQYF. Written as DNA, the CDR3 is TGTGCCAGCAGCCCCGGGATTGGGGGCAGTCGGACAGATACGCAGTATTTT.

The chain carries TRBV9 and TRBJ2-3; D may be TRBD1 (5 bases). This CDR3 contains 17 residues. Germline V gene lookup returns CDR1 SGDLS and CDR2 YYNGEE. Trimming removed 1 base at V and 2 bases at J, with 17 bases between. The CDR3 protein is CASSVSAQSGITDTQYF. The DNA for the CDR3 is TGTGCCAGCAGCGTATCGGCCCAGTCAGGGATCACAGATACGCAGTATTTT.

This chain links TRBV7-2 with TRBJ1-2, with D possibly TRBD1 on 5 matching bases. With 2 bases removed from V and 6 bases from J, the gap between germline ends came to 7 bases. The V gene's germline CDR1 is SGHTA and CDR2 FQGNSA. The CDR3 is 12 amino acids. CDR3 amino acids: CASSLMGDGYTF. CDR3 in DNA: TGTGCCAGCAGCTTAATGGGGGATGGCTACACCTTC.

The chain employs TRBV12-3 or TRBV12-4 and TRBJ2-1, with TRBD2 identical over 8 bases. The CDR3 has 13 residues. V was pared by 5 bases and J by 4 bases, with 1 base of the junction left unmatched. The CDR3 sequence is CASSTGGYNEQFF. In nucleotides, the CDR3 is TGTGCCAGCAGTACGGGGGGGTACAATGAGCAGTTCTTC.

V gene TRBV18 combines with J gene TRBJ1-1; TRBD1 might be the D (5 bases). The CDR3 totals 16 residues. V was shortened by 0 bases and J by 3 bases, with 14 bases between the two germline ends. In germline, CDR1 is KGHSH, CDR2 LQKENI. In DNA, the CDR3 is TGTGCCAGCTCACCACCGGGTTCTTGGGGGGACACTGAAGCTTTCTTT. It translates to CASSPPGSWGDTEAFF.

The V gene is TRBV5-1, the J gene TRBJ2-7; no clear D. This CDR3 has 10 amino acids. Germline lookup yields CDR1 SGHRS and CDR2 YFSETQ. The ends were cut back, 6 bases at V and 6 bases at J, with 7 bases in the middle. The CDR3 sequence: CASTPCEQYV. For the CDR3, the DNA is TGCGCCAGCACCCCCTGCGAGCAGTACGTC.